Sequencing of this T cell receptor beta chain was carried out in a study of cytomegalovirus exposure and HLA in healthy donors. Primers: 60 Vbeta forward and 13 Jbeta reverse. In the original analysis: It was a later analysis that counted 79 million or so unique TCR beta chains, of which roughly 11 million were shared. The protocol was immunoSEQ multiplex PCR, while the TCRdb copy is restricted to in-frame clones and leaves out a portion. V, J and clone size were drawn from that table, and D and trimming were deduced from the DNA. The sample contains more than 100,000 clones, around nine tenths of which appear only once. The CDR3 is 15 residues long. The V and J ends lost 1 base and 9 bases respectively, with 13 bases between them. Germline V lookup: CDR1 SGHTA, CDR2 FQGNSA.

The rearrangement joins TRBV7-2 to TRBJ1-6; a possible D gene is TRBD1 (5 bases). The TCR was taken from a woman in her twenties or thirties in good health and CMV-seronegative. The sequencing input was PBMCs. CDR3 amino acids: CASSLGEGARSPLHF. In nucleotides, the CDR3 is TGTGCCAGCAGCTTAGGTGAAGGGGCGCGTTCACCCCTCCACTTT.